This T cell receptor beta chain was profiled in a study of T cell responses to AZD1222 COVID-19 vaccine (dated by TCRdb to the early 2020s). As for the study more broadly: AZD1222 recipients given second doses at about 4 weeks or at about 12 weeks were pooled, since spike-specific TCR depth and breadth were not found to differ between the two schedules. A total of 230 or so trial participants underwent TCR sequencing, of whom some 210 received two doses of AZD1222 and 26 received two doses of the MenACWY control vaccine. Trial participants were enrolled by age into subgroups of 18-55, 56-69 and 70-plus years, and 148, 28 and 57 TCR-sequenced participants, respectively, were included in these subgroups. The study at large found these results: Reportedly, almost half of the unique spike-specific TCRs recognized epitopes lying outside the regions that are mutated in the B.1.351 and B.1.1.7 variants. Spike-specific TCR breadth and depth rose significantly after two AZD1222 doses compared with day 0 and with MenACWY recipients. Participants were mostly white British and included more females than males, and it was suggested by the authors that clonal diversity may have been underestimated. The 56-69-year group was small, and its depth increase did not reach significance, likely because of low power. Conclusions about previously exposed vaccinees are limited, since just a handful of AZD1222 recipients were seropositive for SARS-CoV-2 at baseline. Because no day 14 peak-response samples were available, repertoires were characterized only after the peak T cell response. Vaccine-associated CD4 TCRs spanned the whole spike protein, with dominant responses in regions 160-218 and 743-854.

The CDR3 regions of human TCRbeta chains were analyzed by immunosequencing. Per the authors' processing: Repertoire TCRs were checked for matches against a reference library of SARS-CoV-2-specific TCRs that had been generated using the MIRA antigen-specificity platform. Breadth was defined as the fraction of unique TCRs that were SARS-CoV-2-associated. Depth was defined as the fraction of total T cells that were SARS-CoV-2-associated. Each spike-specific TCR was assigned to its reactive spike region and to a CD4 or CD8 class using the MIRA data. Log10-transformed breadth and depth values were compared by one-way ANOVA with Sidak's multiple comparisons tests. Entries here come from immuneACCESS through TCRdb and include only in-frame sequences with V and J called. Some clones fail to appear in such tables; in the studies checked, an unresolved V gene covers under half of the shortfall, and the cause of the remainder is unknown. V and J calls and clone size come straight from that table; D and trimming were deduced from the DNA. In all, the sample holds 92,000 or so clones, and about nine tenths of those were seen once. The ten most abundant clones make up roughly 24% of the sample.

The time point label, read with the paper, signifies: baseline before first vaccination. Vaccinee samples were obtained from the UK trials COV001 and COV002, which included a single-blind randomized controlled phase 2/3 trial of AZD1222 (ChAdOx1 nCoV-19) in healthy adults. For TCRbeta chain sequencing, PBMC samples from trial participants were taken at day 0 and at day 28 after the second dose. V was cut back by 2 bases and J by 7 bases, leaving a gap of 8 bases between them. CDR1 and CDR2 were assigned from the germline V gene (reference sequence) as GTSNPN and SVGIG. The cysteine opens and the phenylalanine closes a CDR3 of 12 amino acids. Just CDR3 DNA is preserved here, 36 bases in frame from base 1. This clone was counted only a few times. This receptor's antigen is unknown. No base quality information exists; no much larger clone differs at one position.

The input for sequencing was peripheral blood, taken on day 0 of AZD1222 vaccination. This sequence uses TRBV30 and TRBJ1-4; too little of a D gene remains to name it. The source is an adult in good health. The nucleotides are TGTGCCTGGAGTAGAATCAGTGAAAAACTGTTTTTT. Its protein is CAWSRISEKLFF.